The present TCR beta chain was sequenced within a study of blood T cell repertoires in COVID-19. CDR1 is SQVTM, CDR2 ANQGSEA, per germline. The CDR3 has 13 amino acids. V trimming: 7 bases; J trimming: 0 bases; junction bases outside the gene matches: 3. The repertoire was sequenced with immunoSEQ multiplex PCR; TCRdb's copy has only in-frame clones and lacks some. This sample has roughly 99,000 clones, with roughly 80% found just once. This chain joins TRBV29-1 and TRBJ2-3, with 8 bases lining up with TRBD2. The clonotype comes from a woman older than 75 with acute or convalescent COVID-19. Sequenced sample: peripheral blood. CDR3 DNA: TGCAGCGCGCGGGGGGCAAGCACAGATACGCAGTATTTT. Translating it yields CSARGASTDTQYF.